The clone carrying this T cell receptor (beta chain) has only a few counts. Its antigen is not identified. V shed 3 bases and J shed 1 base, with 6 bases lying between them. Germline V gene sequence: CDR1 SNHLY, CDR2 FYNNEI. The length of the CDR3 is 13 residues. The entry originates in a study of cytomegalovirus exposure and HLA in healthy donors. Study-wide results and limits: Specific recognition of CMV antigens was confirmed in vitro for three chains (all CMV-associated).

Vbeta (60) and Jbeta (13) primers were used in the PCR. The method was immunoSEQ multiplex PCR; TCRdb's version includes in-frame clones alone and lacks a portion of them. The profile covers fewer than 250,000 clones, with roughly 85% appearing a single time and around 1.9% taken by the ten largest. This sequence was found in a male donor in good health and CMV-seronegative. This chain uses TRBV2 with TRBJ1-1; a weak D match, TRBD1 (5 bases). What was sequenced was PBMCs. CDR3 sequence: CASSDDRNTEAFF. For the CDR3, the DNA is TGTGCCAGCAGTGATGACAGGAACACTGAAGCTTTCTTT.